This T cell receptor (beta chain) was recovered during a study of graft-versus-host responses after intestinal transplantation. Overall study: Multivisceral, liver-intestinal, or isolated intestinal transplants were received by the recipients.

Points on this clone: The antigen is undetermined.

The table came from immunoSEQ multiplex PCR; TCRdb's copy has only in-frame clones and leaves some out. The data contain roughly 130,000 clones, around 90% of them seen just once; the ten biggest clones take up roughly 0.19%. This CDR3 comprises 15 residues. The V segment lost 5 bases and the J segment 9 bases; nucleotides outside the gene matches: 9. From germline, CDR1 is MNHEY and CDR2 SVGAGI. Study-level results: Analysis identified GvH clones in recipient marrow, with some appearing first in ileum or blood. Maximum circulating GvH clone levels tracked with early post-transplant HvG decreases.

Sequenced material: unstimulated CD4+ T cells sorted from spleen or lymph node cells, taken before intestinal transplant. The chain has TRBV6-5 and TRBJ2-1; TRBD2 aligns across 11 bases. This TCR was recovered from a human donor who received an intestinal transplant. The CDR3 DNA sequence: TGTGCCAGCAGTATTAGCGGGAGGGCCCTAGGTGAGCAGTTCTTC. This translates into CASSISGRALGEQFF.